This T cell receptor (beta chain) originates from a study of shared clonotypes between healthy human individuals. This clone was detected only a few times. In the original analysis: From ImmunoSEQ came sequences covering only the junction and carrying no quality scores, so filtering differed. Sequenced by immunoSEQ multiplex PCR; TCRdb stores in-frame clones only, minus some. Clone size and the V and J calls come from that table; the DNA yielded D and trimming. Of around 1.1 million clones listed, roughly 80% are singletons. The sequence derives from a man aged 18 to 29 in good health. Some clones in this sample may be carry-over from other donors' samples. The sample taken for sequencing was memory CD4+ T cells from PBMCs. The sample's subset: CD45RA-negative fraction.

The CDR3 DNA reads TGTGCCAGCAGTGGGGGACAGGAGAATCAGCCCCAGCATTTT. As protein: CASSGGQENQPQHF. The gene calls are TRBV2 and TRBJ1-5, with TRBD1 identical over 8 bases. In germline, CDR1 is SNHLY, CDR2 FYNNEI. The CDR3 extends over 14 amino acids. V lost 4 bases to trimming and J lost 4 bases; unmatched junction nucleotides: 3.